This T cell receptor beta chain comes out of a study of vaccination effects on CD4 cells after COVID-19. General study findings and limits: Recruitment yielded few convalescent patients, and the study had no early post-infection timepoints.

The CDR3 consists of 15 residues. Germline lookup yields CDR1 SGHTS and CDR2 YDEGEE. The V segment lost 4 bases and the J segment 2 bases; nucleotides outside the gene matches: 7. This table comes from immunoSEQ multiplex PCR, and its TCRdb copy is limited to in-frame clones, with some not included. The table lists some 69,000 clones, over 70% of them singletons. Antigen-specific CD4+ T cells expanded by the ViraFEST assay with viral peptide pools were then sequenced. Once cultured for around 11 days, the cells underwent separation to obtain CD4+ T cells. Either the BNT162b2 or mRNA-1273 vaccine was given to participants in two doses. This clone was observed a few times. The antigen remains undetermined.

The receptor was derived from a human donor who received a COVID-19 vaccine. Here the sequenced sample was CD4+ T cells from PBMCs cultured with HCoV-229E spike peptides, taken after COVID-19 vaccination. V gene TRBV5-8 combines with J gene TRBJ2-3, with TRBD1 matching 7 bases. The CDR3 nucleotides read TGTGCCAGCAGCGCCCCCGGGACAGCCACAGATACGCAGTATTTT. It codes for CASSAPGTATDTQYF.